The rows below give T cell receptor beta chains drawn from one sample of a study of Ad26.COV2.S vaccination and SARS-CoV-2 variants. Assay: immunoSEQ multiplex PCR; the TCRdb copy retains only in-frame clones and omits some. This table has a few hundred thousand clones, roughly nine tenths appearing once. This specimen consisted of peripheral blood, obtained in a trial of Ad26.COV2.S vaccine versus placebo. The receptors derive from a person aged 18 to 59 who received the Ad26.COV2.S COVID-19 vaccine or a placebo. CDR3s include the opening cysteine and the closing phenylalanine or tryptophan. Fields, in order: D gene, clone size, J gene, V gene, CDR3 DNA, CDR3 protein. A D gene is named only where the DNA matches it firmly. Some rows have no size entry. The others give once, few or many, or a class for an expanded clone.

TRBD1,once,TRBJ2-1,TRBV13,TGTGCCAGCAGCTTTATCGCAGGGGGCAACAATGAGCAGTTCTTC,CASSFIAGGNNEQFF
-,few,TRBJ1-5,TRBV10-1,TGCGCCAGCGGATCACTTAGAAATCAGCCCCAGCATTTT,CASGSLRNQPQHF
TRBD2,-,TRBJ2-3,TRBV7-2,TGTGCCACCAAGCGGGGGGGCCCCGGGGGCACAGATACGCAGTATTTT,CATKRGGPGGTDTQYF
-,-,TRBJ2-7,TRBV4-3,TGCGCCAGCAGCCAAGAGGCAGGGCCCTACGAGCAGTACTTC,CASSQEAGPYEQYF
TRBD1,few,TRBJ2-7,TRBV27,TGTGCCAGCAGTTTCACAGGGGACCCCCTTTACGAGCAGTACTTC,CASSFTGDPLYEQYF
-,once,TRBJ2-1,TRBV28,TGTGCCAGCAGTGAGGGGACGGTGGGCTTTAATGAGCAGTTCTTC,CASSEGTVGFNEQFF
-,-,TRBJ2-3,TRBV12-5,TGTGCTAGTGGCCCCGGACTATCCACAGATACGCAGTATTTT,CASGPGLSTDTQYF
-,-,TRBJ2-5,TRBV15,TGTGCCACCAGCAGAGATCGTAGGATAGAGACCCAGTACTTC,CATSRDRRIETQYF
-,-,TRBJ2-1,TRBV5-6,TGTGCCAGCAGCCCGGGGGCGGGAGAGTCCTACAATGAGCAGTTCTTC,CASSPGAGESYNEQFF
TRBD2,-,TRBJ2-1,TRBV5-6,TGTGCCAGCCGTCCTAGCGGAGACCTTTACAATGAGCAGTTCTTC,CASRPSGDLYNEQFF
TRBD2,-,TRBJ2-1,TRBV13,TGTGCCAGCAGCTCCAGGACTAGCGGGGGCGGTATGTATGAGCAGTTCTTC,CASSSRTSGGGMYEQFF
-,few,TRBJ2-2,TRBV9,TGTGCCAGCAGCGTAGGTAGCCCGGGCACCGGGGAGCTGTTTTTT,CASSVGSPGTGELFF
-,-,TRBJ2-7,TRBV9,TGTGCCAGCAGCCTTAGCTGGGACAAGGCCTACGAGCAGTACTTC,CASSLSWDKAYEQYF
-,-,TRBJ1-2,TRBV6-6,TGTGCCAGCAGTCTCCACCGGGACGGGAGATATGGCTACACCTTC,CASSLHRDGRYGYTF
-,-,TRBJ1-1,TRBV6-6,TGTGCCAGCAGCCCTATTGGAGCTGACCGTCGTGGAGCTTTCTTT,CASSPIGADRRGAFF
-,-,TRBJ1-5,TRBV19,TGTGCCAGTAGTCTACAGGGCGGCAATCAGCCCCAGCATTTT,CASSLQGGNQPQHF
TRBD2,-,TRBJ2-5,TRBV5-4,TGTGCCAGCAGCCTTGGACTAGCGGGGGCTGGGGAGACCCAGTACTTC,CASSLGLAGAGETQYF
TRBD1,-,TRBJ1-5,TRBV27,TGTGCCAGCAGTTTATTCTCCGGGACAGGGACGGATCAGCCCCAGCATTTT,CASSLFSGTGTDQPQHF
-,-,TRBJ1-5,TRBV12-3/TRBV12-4,TGTGCCAGCAGTTCCGATCCAGGGTCCCAGCATTTT,CASSSDPGSQHF
-,-,TRBJ1-1,TRBV11-2,TGTGCCAGCAGCTTAGTTGGGTCCATGAACACTGAAGCTTTCTTT,CASSLVGSMNTEAFF
-,-,TRBJ2-2,TRBV4-1,TGCGCCAGCAGCCAAGTCCGCGTCCCGCTCGTACACACCGGGGAGCTGTTTTTT,CASSQVRVPLVHTGELFF
-,-,TRBJ2-7,TRBV7-2,TGTGCCAGCAGCTTAGATCAGTACGAGCAGTACTTC,CASSLDQYEQYF
TRBD1,-,TRBJ2-3,TRBV7-9,TGTGCCAGCAAAGCCGGGACAGGGGTTCCAGATACGCAGTATTTT,CASKAGTGVPDTQYF
-,-,TRBJ2-1,TRBV29-1,TGCAGCGTTGGGGGTTACGGGGCCAATGAGTTCTTC,CSVGGYGANEFF
-,once,TRBJ1-1,TRBV10-3,TGTGCCATCAGTGTTAGTAGTGGGGGAGGGATCCCTGAAGCTTTCTTT,CAISVSSGGGIPEAFF
-,-,TRBJ2-1,TRBV25-1,TGTGCCAGCAGTGAAGACTTGGGCGGCAGCTCCTACAATGAGCAGTTCTTC,CASSEDLGGSSYNEQFF
-,-,TRBJ2-3,TRBV7-2,TGTGCCAGCAGCTCAGGGATTAGCACAGATACGCAGTATTTT,CASSSGISTDTQYF
-,-,TRBJ1-4,TRBV4-3,TGCGCCAGCAGCCAAGATCCAGAGGAGAAACTGTTTTTT,CASSQDPEEKLFF
-,once,TRBJ2-5,TRBV18,TGTGCCAGCTCACCAGGACAGTCACAAGAGACCCAGTACTTC,CASSPGQSQETQYF
-,-,TRBJ1-2,TRBV12-3/TRBV12-4,TGTGCCAGCAGTTTAGGGACTGGCTATGGCTACACCTTC,CASSLGTGYGYTF
TRBD1,few,TRBJ2-7,TRBV7-2,TGTGCCAGCAGCCTGACGGACAGGGGGCCGTACGAGCAGTACTTC,CASSLTDRGPYEQYF
TRBD1,-,TRBJ1-1,TRBV4-3,TGCGCCAGCAGCCCAGAGACAGGGGAGAACACTGAAGCTTTCTTT,CASSPETGENTEAFF
TRBD2,-,TRBJ2-2,TRBV24-1,TGTGCCACCAGTGATTTGAGGACTAGCGGGAGTGGGCCCGGGGAGCTGTTTTTT,CATSDLRTSGSGPGELFF
-,-,TRBJ1-2,TRBV6-6,TGTGCCAGCAGTTACTCAGAGGGCTACTATGGCTACACCTTC,CASSYSEGYYGYTF
-,-,TRBJ1-1,TRBV5-4,TGTGCCAGCAGCCTGACGAACACTGAAGCTTTCTTT,CASSLTNTEAFF
-,-,TRBJ1-4,TRBV7-8,TGTGCCAGCAGCCGTGGGGACTTGAGGCTTGAAAAACTGTTTTTT,CASSRGDLRLEKLFF
TRBD1,-,TRBJ2-7,TRBV27,TGTGCCAGCAGTCCCCAGGACAGGACTGGAGTCTACGAGCAGTACTTC,CASSPQDRTGVYEQYF
-,-,TRBJ2-1,TRBV7-2,TGTGCCAGCAGCTTAGACGGGAGCTCCTACAATGAGCAGTTCTTC,CASSLDGSSYNEQFF
-,-,TRBJ1-4,TRBV7-2,TGTGCCAGCAGCTTAGAGGCAGCTGAAAAACTGTTTTTT,CASSLEAAEKLFF
TRBD1,once,TRBJ1-1,TRBV7-2,TGTGCCAGCAGCAAGCCGGGACAGGGCCTGTCTGGGACTGAAGCTTTCTTT,CASSKPGQGLSGTEAFF
-,-,TRBJ1-1,TRBV6-2/TRBV6-3,TGTGCCAGCAGCCGACCGGTGGGGGGGAACACTGAAGCTTTCTTT,CASSRPVGGNTEAFF
TRBD1,-,TRBJ1-5,TRBV18,TGTGCCAGCTCACCGCCGAGGGGAACAGGGGATCAGCCCCAGCATTTT,CASSPPRGTGDQPQHF
TRBD2,-,TRBJ2-1,TRBV4-3,TGCGCCAGCAGCGAAGGGACTAGCGGGATATCCTACAATGAGCAGTTCTTC,CASSEGTSGISYNEQFF
TRBD2,-,TRBJ2-1,TRBV30,TGTGCCTGGAGTGTAGGGGTAGCGGGAGATGAGCAGTTCTTC,CAWSVGVAGDEQFF
-,once,TRBJ1-5,TRBV19,TGTGCCAGTAGGGGCAGTCGCAATCAGCCCCAGCATTTT,CASRGSRNQPQHF
-,-,TRBJ1-1,TRBV24-1,TGTGCCACCAGTGATTGGGGACCTGAAGCTTTCTTT,CATSDWGPEAFF